This note documents a single TCR beta chain sequence. This clone has only a few counts. The specificity of this receptor is unknown. No per-base quality is available; no much larger clone lies one base away. The entire amount of isolated RNA was reverse transcribed using the High Capacity cDNA Reverse Transcription Kit, so the sequenced TCRB transcripts were expressed ones. Naive, central memory and regulatory T cell samples underwent deep immunoSEQ sequencing, averaging about 3.57 million total reads per sample. After sorted cells were lysed in RLT buffer, RNA was extracted with DNase-treated RNeasy Micro or Mini kits, with the choice depending on cell number. Each cell subset was processed separately to prevent cross-contamination, with patient and healthy donor samples processed together. Using the immunoSEQ multiplex PCR, TCRB sequences were amplified from cDNA into 87-bp fragments spanning the CDR3 region. Sequencing of the amplicons was performed on the Illumina HiSeq platform. Concerning the study's data processing: PCR bias was computationally corrected using synthetic template baselines, reads within Hamming distance 2 were collapsed, and singletons that could not be merged were discarded. Reads were aligned against IMGT so that V, D and J genes, CDR3 length and insertions or deletions at six rearrangement sites could be assigned. Within each subset, clonotype counts were normalized to sorted cell number, after which true diversity and Gini coefficients were computed with the tcR R package. Repertoire sharing was quantified using the overlap coefficient calculated on TCRB nucleotide sequences. Out-of-frame TCRB sequences from naive cells were analyzed to stand in for the pre-selection repertoire. Not all clones reach the TCRdb copy of this immuneACCESS table, which keeps in-frame sequences only. Checked studies attribute under half of the gap to unresolved V genes and leave the rest unexplained. V and J calls plus clone size are reproduced from that table; the DNA served to infer D and trimming. For this sample the table gives some 150,000 clones, of which about 10% were detected only once. The ten largest make up 1.3% of the sample.

A single peripheral blood draw of 90 to 150 mL on average was collected from each donor into heparinised tubes. Naive, central memory, regulatory and stem cell-like memory CD4+ T cells were sorted on a BD FACSAria II using a panel including CD45RO, CCR7, CD25, CD127, CD95 and CD27. All sorted populations exceeded 95% purity. PBMCs were separated immediately by Lymphoprep density gradient centrifugation and were stained directly, without being cultured. So that batch effects would be minimized, each experiment stained and sorted samples in pairs, pairing one healthy donor with one patient. The sample comes from a study of beta chain features in type 1 diabetes listed by TCRdb under 2018. For the wider study: Mean age, gender distribution, total cell number and subset yield were not different between patients and healthy donors. Across all samples, some 100,000,000 sorted cells were examined, and cell number per subset correlated strongly with RNA yield. In the study, recently diagnosed type 1 diabetes patients and matched healthy donors were compared on the TCRB repertoires of their sorted circulating CD4+ T cell subsets. Whereas all 28 donors provided naive and central memory subsets, regulatory and stem cell-like memory subsets were isolated from just 8 patients and roughly 8 healthy donors. The full study reports these points: HLA sub-analyses involved small numbers of individuals, so any influence of HLA type on TCRB rearrangement remained unresolved. At VDJ recombination sites, patients with type 1 diabetes made fewer insertions and deleted more nucleotides, a pattern implying thymic rearrangement abnormalities. A moderate but significant shortening of TCRB CDR3 length was observed in type 1 diabetes patients in all four CD4+ subsets. Naive, central memory and regulatory TCRB repertoires appeared to be more alike among patients than among healthy donors. Shorter templates might be favored by PCR, yet because patient and control samples were amplified and corrected together, any such skew would affect both groups equally. Because cDNA rather than genomic DNA was sequenced, highly expressing activated cells could have been over-represented, although no difference in activation and CD3 levels was found between groups.

The CDR3 sequence holds 14 residues, the cysteine and phenylalanine included. Here the CDR3 DNA is all that survives: 42 bases in frame from base 1. From a lookup of the germline V gene (reference sequence), CDR1 and CDR2 are SEHNR and FQNEAQ. V and J lose 3 bases and 5 bases, and a span of 10 bases separates them. The chain employs TRBV7-9 and TRBJ1-4; a tentative D call is TRBD1 (6 bases match). The specimen was naive CD4+ T cells from blood. Taken with the paper, the label for cell subset or site translates to: true naive CD4+ T cells. The source of this sequence is a man between 18 and 29 years old in good health. The sequenced DNA: TGTGCCAGCAGCTTCGGAAGGGGGAATGAAAAACTGTTTTTT. Translated, it gives CASSFGRGNEKLFF.